This TCR beta chain was sequenced during a study of blood T cell repertoires in COVID-19. The V end lost 4 bases, the J end lost 3 bases, and 12 bases lay between the germline ends. The CDR3 has 14 amino acids. Germline assignment: CDR1 MDHEN and CDR2 SYDVKM. The protocol was immunoSEQ multiplex PCR, while the TCRdb copy is restricted to in-frame clones and leaves out a portion. The table lists hundreds of thousands of clones, 85% to 90% of them singletons. V is TRBV28 and J is TRBJ1-2; a possible D gene is TRBD1 (6 bases). Sequencing input: peripheral blood. The source is a human donor in a cohort sampled during active COVID-19. The CDR3 sequence is CASSSPPGDYGYTF. DNA of the CDR3: TGTGCCAGCAGTTCCCCCCCAGGGGACTATGGCTACACCTTC.